This T cell receptor (beta chain) was recovered during a study of CD8 T cells in Susac syndrome. The CDR3 sequence is 14 residues long. After removal of 1 base from V and 7 bases from J, the junction contained 4 bases not matched to a gene. The RNA input was roughly 0.45 to 1 ug, and it was reverse transcribed with random hexamers. MiXCR was run by TCRdb on the immunoSEQ multiplex PCR reads, yielding one entry per CDR3 protein. Of about 71,000 distinct CDR3 sequences listed, 95% to 96% are singletons. The sequence came from a human donor with multiple sclerosis. Source material: CD4+ T cells from PBMCs. V usage is TRBV12-3 or TRBV12-4 and J usage is TRBJ1-5, with 7 nucleotides matching TRBD1. CDR3 in amino acids: CASSLDRGEQPQHF. The DNA of the CDR3 is TGTGCCAGCAGTTTAGACAGGGGAGAACAGCCCCAGCATTTT.